This T cell receptor (beta chain) was sequenced in a study of blood T cell repertoires in COVID-19. Study at large: Acute-phase and convalescent COVID-19 samples originated in the United States, Italy and Spain.

Trimming cost V 3 bases and J 3 bases, with 8 bases left between them. The CDR3 runs 13 residues. Per germline, CDR1 MNHEY and CDR2 SMNVEV (reference sequence). Clones were read by immunoSEQ multiplex PCR, and TCRdb kept only the in-frame ones, dropping some. The data hold over 110,000 clones, with approximately 88% observed a single time. This chain joins TRBV27 and TRBJ1-1, with D possibly being TRBD1 (5 bases). The origin of this receptor is a woman aged 45-65 years with acute or convalescent COVID-19. Sequencing used peripheral blood. The CDR3 bases are TGTGCCAGCAGTTTCGGCAGGGACACTGAAGCTTTCTTT. This gives the protein CASSFGRDTEAFF.